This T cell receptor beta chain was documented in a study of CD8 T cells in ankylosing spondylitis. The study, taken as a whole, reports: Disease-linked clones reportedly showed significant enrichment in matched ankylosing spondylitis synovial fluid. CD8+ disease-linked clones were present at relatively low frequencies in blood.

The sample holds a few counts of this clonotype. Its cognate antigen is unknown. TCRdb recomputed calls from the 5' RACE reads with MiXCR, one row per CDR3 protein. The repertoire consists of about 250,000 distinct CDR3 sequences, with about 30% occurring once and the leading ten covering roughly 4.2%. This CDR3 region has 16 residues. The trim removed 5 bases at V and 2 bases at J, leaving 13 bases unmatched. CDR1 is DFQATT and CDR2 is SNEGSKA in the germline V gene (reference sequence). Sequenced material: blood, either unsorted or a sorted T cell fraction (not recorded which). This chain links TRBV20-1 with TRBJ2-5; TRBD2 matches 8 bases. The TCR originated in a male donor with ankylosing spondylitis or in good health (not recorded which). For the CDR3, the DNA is TGCAGTGCTGCTAATATAGCGGGGCTGTTACAAGAGACCCAGTACTTC. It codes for CSAANIAGLLQETQYF.